The sequence of this TCR beta chain was determined in a study of T cell repertoires in cytomegalovirus infection. Study details: An indication of both CMV infection and matching HLA type came from public TCR beta signatures.

Each CDR3 protein gets one entry after TCRdb re-called the reads with MiXCR. The data contain hundreds of thousands of distinct CDR3 sequences, roughly a third of them seen just once; the ten biggest clones take up approximately 14%. J was trimmed by 4 bases and V by 2 bases; bases with no gene match: 12. The CDR3 runs 18 residues. Germline V gene sequence: CDR1 MGHRA, CDR2 YSYEKL. Sample: PBMCs. The rearrangement uses TRBV4-1 and TRBJ2-2, with 8 bases fitting TRBD1. This receptor was obtained from a human donor in good health (CMV status not recorded). Some clones in this sample may be carry-over from other donors' samples. The CDR3 DNA reads as TGCGCCAGCAGCCAAACCGGACAGGGATACGCGAGCACCGGGGAGCTGTTTTTT. It translates to CASSQTGQGYASTGELFF.